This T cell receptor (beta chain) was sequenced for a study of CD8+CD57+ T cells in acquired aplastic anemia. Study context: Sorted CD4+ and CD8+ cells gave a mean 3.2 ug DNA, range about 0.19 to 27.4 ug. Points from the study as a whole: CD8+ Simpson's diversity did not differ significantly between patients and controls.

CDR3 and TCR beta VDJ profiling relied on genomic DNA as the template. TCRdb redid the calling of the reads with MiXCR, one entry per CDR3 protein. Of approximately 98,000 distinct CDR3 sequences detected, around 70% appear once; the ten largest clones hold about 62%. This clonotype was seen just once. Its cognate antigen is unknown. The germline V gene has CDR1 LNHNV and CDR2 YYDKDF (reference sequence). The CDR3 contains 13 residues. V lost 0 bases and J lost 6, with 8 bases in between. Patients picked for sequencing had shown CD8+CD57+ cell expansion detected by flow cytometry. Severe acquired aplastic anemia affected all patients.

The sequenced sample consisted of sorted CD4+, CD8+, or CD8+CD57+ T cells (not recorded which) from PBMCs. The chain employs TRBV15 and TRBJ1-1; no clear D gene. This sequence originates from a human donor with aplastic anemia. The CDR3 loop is CATSRDLVAEAFF. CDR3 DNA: TGTGCCACCAGCAGAGATCTGGTAGCTGAAGCTTTCTTT.